The present T cell receptor (beta chain) was sequenced within a study of cytomegalovirus exposure and HLA in healthy donors. Study context: As an earlier analysis found, 150 million to 200 million T cells yielded approximately 110 million unique TCR beta sequences. Overall study findings and caveats: About 87% or about 30% of the time was how often most TCR beta V segments were productive, according to an earlier analysis.

The PCR had 60 Vbeta and 13 Jbeta primers. Sequenced by immunoSEQ multiplex PCR; TCRdb stores in-frame clones only, minus some. The top ten clones hold around 1.2% of a sample with some 180,000 clones, 84% of them seen once. Remarks on this clone: Its antigen is currently unknown.

The clonotype comes from a girl aged 2-15 years in good health and CMV-seropositive. The sample was PBMCs.

The CDR3 is CASSSGLTSTDTQYF. CDR3 in DNA: TGTGCCAGCAGCTCGGGACTTACTAGCACAGATACGCAGTATTTT. The V call is TRBV7-9, the J call TRBJ2-3; TRBD2 is a possible D gene (6 bases). V gave up 4 bases and J gave up 0 bases, with 11 bases separating them. CDR1 and CDR2 from the germline V gene are SEHNR and FQNEAQ (reference sequence). This CDR3 has 15 amino acids. Drawing the rest from reference TRBV7-9 and TRBJ2-3, the complete variable domain is DTGVSQNPRHKITKRGQNVTFRCDPISEHNRLYWYRQTLGQGPEFLTYFQNEAQLEKSRLLSDRFSAERPKGSFSTLEIQRTEQGDSAMYLCASSSGLTSTDTQYFGPGTRLTVL.